One and the same sample provided the 5 T cell receptor beta chains below, sequenced in a study of T cell repertoires in ileal Crohn's disease. Sequencing used immunoSEQ multiplex PCR; TCRdb keeps in-frame clones, though not all of them. The repertoire includes tens of thousands of clones, about 89% of them detected once, and under 2.5% sits in the top ten. The time point: neoterminal ileum biopsy at postoperative endoscopy, about 6 months after surgery. The sequenced sample was ileal tissue. Every receptor here comes from an adult with Crohn's disease.

The chain carries TRBV7-9 and TRBJ2-4; D possibly corresponds to TRBD1 (6 bases). Per germline, CDR1 SEHNR and CDR2 FQNEAQ (reference sequence). Trimming shortened V by 4 bases and J by 0 bases, and 13 bases separated the two germline ends. The CDR3 is 16 amino acids. CDR3 protein: CASSSTGMLAKNIQYF. The CDR3, as DNA: TGTGCCAGCAGCTCGACAGGCATGCTAGCCAAAAACATTCAGTACTTC.

This chain links TRBV14 with TRBJ1-1; the D gene is possibly TRBD1 (5 bases). CDR3 length equals 13 residues. CDR1 is SGHDN and CDR2 is FVKESK in the germline V gene. Between the trimmed V and J ends, which lost 4 bases and 5 bases, there was a span of 11 bases. CDR3 residues: CASSLGARTEAFF. The CDR3 DNA reads as TGTGCCAGCAGCCTAGGGGCGCGTACTGAAGCTTTCTTT.

This clone was observed a few times. The chain combines TRBV6-6 with TRBJ1-3; D might be TRBD1 (6 bases). Germline V CDR1 and CDR2: MNHNY, SVGAGI (reference sequence). This CDR3 spans 13 amino acids. V lost 6 bases and J 0 bases, leaving 6 bases between the germline ends. The CDR3 region is CASRQGSGNTIYF. Written as DNA, the CDR3 is TGTGCCAGCAGACAGGGCTCTGGAAACACCATATATTTT.

V is TRBV13 and J is TRBJ1-5; D remains ambiguous. CDR3 length equals 12 residues. Germline V gene data show CDR1 as PRHDT and CDR2 as FYEKMQ (reference sequence). Trimming cost V 3 bases and J 4 bases, with 4 bases left between them. The CDR3 sequence is CASSFTNQPQHF. In DNA, the CDR3 is TGTGCCAGCAGCTTTACAAATCAGCCCCAGCATTTT.

V usage is TRBV29-1 and J usage is TRBJ2-7; TRBD2 matches 10 bases. J lost 2 bases, V lost 6 bases, and 7 bases had no gene match. Germline V gene lookup returns CDR1 SQVTM and CDR2 ANQGSEA. The CDR3 is made up of 14 amino acids. The CDR3 spells CSVALAGYAYEQYF. The CDR3 region has the DNA TGCAGCGTGGCACTAGCGGGGTACGCCTACGAGCAGTACTTC.